Detailed here is one T cell receptor beta chain. The entry originates in a study of cytotoxic CD8 clonotypes in ibrutinib-treated CLL. Deletions cut 4 bases from V and 4 bases from J, with 11 bases between. Germline assignment: CDR1 SGDLS and CDR2 YYNGEE. This CDR3 spans 13 amino acids. Assay: immunoSEQ multiplex PCR; the TCRdb copy retains only in-frame clones and omits some. The sample carries roughly 190,000 clones, roughly 72% recorded once. TCR beta library input comprised about 2 micrograms of genomic DNA from cryopreserved PBMCs. The chain links TRBV9 to TRBJ1-2; D ambiguous. The origin of this receptor is a human donor with chronic lymphocytic leukemia. Material: PBMCs, obtained after 24 months of ibrutinib treatment. The CDR3 nucleotides are TGTGCCAGCAGCCCCGGCCGCGCCTATGGCTACACCTTC. It is translated as CASSPGRAYGYTF.